Below are 16 T cell receptor beta chains sequenced from a single sample in a study of blood T cell repertoires in COVID-19. Some clones are missing from TCRdb's copy, which holds only in-frame ones; the method was immunoSEQ multiplex PCR. The table shows 210,000 or so clones, with around four fifths occurring only once. The sequenced material came from peripheral blood. These receptors came from a man aged 45-60 years with active or convalescent COVID-19.

The chain is built from TRBV27 and TRBJ1-4; 10 bases match TRBD1. CDR3 length equals 16 residues. The germline CDR1 and CDR2 sequences are MNHEY and SMNVEV (reference sequence). Trimming removed 5 bases from V and 6 bases from J; junction bases left unmatched: 9. CDR3 DNA sequence: TGTGCCAGCAGTGGTCGGACAGGGGGGACGGATGAAAAACTGTTTTTT. Its protein is CASSGRTGGTDEKLFF. Filled out from reference TRBV27 and TRBJ1-4, the complete variable domain reads EAQVTQNPRYLITVTGKKLTVTCSQNMNHEYMSWYRQDPGLGLRQIYYSMNVEVTDKGDVPEGYKVSRKEKRNFPLILESPSPNQTSLYFCASSGRTGGTDEKLFFGSGTQLSVL.

This chain joins TRBV5-4 and TRBJ2-3; TRBD2 matches 13 bases. CDR3 length equals 17 residues. Germline lookup yields CDR1 SGHNT and CDR2 YYREEE (reference sequence). V shed 4 bases, J shed 5 bases, and the junction held 10 bases outside the gene matches. CDR3 loop: CASSANLGTSGVDTQYF. The CDR3 DNA follows: TGTGCCAGCAGCGCGAACCTAGGGACTAGCGGGGTAGATACGCAGTATTTT.

The V and J genes are TRBV5-1 and TRBJ2-1, with D possibly TRBD2 on 5 matching bases. Germline CDR1 is SGHRS and CDR2 is YFSETQ. V gave up 0 bases and J gave up 10 bases, with 11 bases separating them. The CDR3 runs to 13 residues. CDR3 in amino acids: CASSLEKRLEQFF. For the CDR3, the DNA is TGCGCCAGCAGCTTGGAGAAGCGGCTCGAGCAGTTCTTC.

The table lists this clone with a count of one. V and J are TRBV15 and TRBJ2-3; D unresolved. Germline-derived CDR1 and CDR2 are LNHNV and YYDKDF (reference sequence). Trimming took 0 bases from V and 4 from J, leaving 5 bases between them. The CDR3 length is 13 residues. CDR3: CATSRDRADTQYF. The CDR3 region has the DNA TGTGCCACCAGCAGAGATCGGGCAGATACGCAGTATTTT.

This rearrangement joins TRBV7-2 to TRBJ1-5; D unresolved. The V and J ends lost 0 bases and 7 bases respectively, with 13 bases between them. The CDR3 has 15 residues. CDR1 is SGHTA, CDR2 FQGNSA, per germline. The CDR3 loop is CASSLAPGNAQPQHF. The CDR3 DNA reads TGTGCCAGCAGCTTAGCACCCGGGAATGCACAGCCCCAGCATTTT.

This clone has a handful of counts. The genes are TRBV19 and TRBJ2-3; no definite D call. The length of the CDR3 is 14 residues. V lost 2 bases, J lost 2 bases, and 8 bases lay in between. Germline V gene sequence: CDR1 LNHDA, CDR2 SQIVND (reference sequence). CDR3 sequence reads: CASSILSYTDTQYF. The CDR3 DNA follows: TGTGCCAGTAGTATATTGTCCTACACAGATACGCAGTATTTT.

The V gene is TRBV10-3, the J gene TRBJ2-3; D is ambiguous. The ends were cut back, 10 bases at V and 3 bases at J, with 5 bases in the middle. The length of the CDR3 is 10 residues. The germline CDR1 and CDR2 sequences are ENHRY and SYGVKD. The CDR3 protein is CATGTDTQYF. The CDR3 nucleotides are TGTGCCACCGGGACAGATACGCAGTATTTT.

The gene calls are TRBV18 and TRBJ1-4; no reliable D call. This CDR3 comprises 14 residues. Germline V gene lookup returns CDR1 KGHSH and CDR2 LQKENI. V was shortened by 3 bases and J by 10 bases, with 15 bases between the two germline ends. CDR3 nucleotides: TGTGCCAGCTCACCGAACAGCACTCTCGGAAAACTGTTTTTT. Its protein product is CASSPNSTLGKLFF. The variable domain in full, completed from reference TRBV18 and TRBJ1-4, reads NAGVMQNPRHLVRRRGQEARLRCSPMKGHSHVYWYRQLPEEGLKFMVYLQKENIIDESGMPKERFSAEFPKEGPSILRIQQVVRGDSAAYFCASSPNSTLGKLFFGSGTQLSVL.

The chain combines TRBV10-3 with TRBJ2-7; D perhaps matches TRBD2 (5 bases). The CDR3 spans 14 residues. V gave up 2 bases and J gave up 5 bases, with 13 bases separating them. Germline CDR1 reads ENHRY; CDR2 reads SYGVKD. CDR3 loop: CAISEGEADHEQYF. CDR3 coding DNA: TGTGCCATCAGTGAGGGGGAAGCGGACCACGAGCAGTACTTC.

The rearrangement uses TRBV19 and TRBJ1-5; 9 nucleotides match TRBD1. The CDR3 runs 16 residues. Germline trimming cut 0 bases from V and 7 bases from J; bases unmatched to any gene: 7. The germline V gene has CDR1 LNHDA and CDR2 SQIVND (reference sequence). CDR3 residues: CASSIEVQGAGQPQHF. The CDR3 coding sequence is TGTGCCAGTAGTATAGAGGTACAGGGGGCCGGGCAGCCCCAGCATTTT.

The J gene is TRBJ2-5, the V gene TRBV5-6, with D hard to call. The germline gives CDR1 SGHDT, CDR2 YYEEEE. Trimming pared 2 bases from V and 5 bases from J, leaving 10 bases between. The CDR3 totals 13 residues. This chain's CDR3 is CASSFRGTETQYF. Here the CDR3 DNA reads TGTGCCAGCAGCTTTAGAGGCACGGAGACCCAGTACTTC.

The chain recombines TRBV28 with TRBJ2-1, with 9 bases aligning to TRBD1. V shed 3 bases, J shed 8 bases, and the junction held 5 bases outside the gene matches. CDR3 length: 14 amino acids. From germline, CDR1 is MDHEN and CDR2 SYDVKM. CDR3 amino acids: CASSFTGGADEQFF. CDR3 bases: TGTGCCAGCAGTTTTACAGGGGGCGCAGATGAGCAGTTCTTC.

The gene calls are TRBV4-3 and TRBJ1-2; D remains unclear. Trimming pared 0 bases from V and 4 bases from J, leaving 9 bases between. The CDR3 runs 14 residues. CDR1 is LGHNA and CDR2 is YSLEER in the germline V gene. Here the CDR3 DNA reads TGCGCCAGCAGCCAAGAGGGAGGATTCTATGGCTACACCTTC. It specifies CASSQEGGFYGYTF.

This chain uses TRBV28 with TRBJ1-6, with D maybe TRBD1 (6 bases). V lost 5 bases to trimming and J lost 7 bases, with 12 bases between them. CDR1 MDHEN and CDR2 SYDVKM come from the germline V gene. The CDR3 length is 14 residues. The CDR3 sequence is CASSLTGLNSPLHF. CDR3 coding DNA: TGTGCCAGCAGTCTCACAGGGCTAAATTCACCCCTCCACTTT.

V usage is TRBV6-2 or TRBV6-3 and J usage is TRBJ2-7; 7 bases line up with TRBD1. J was trimmed by 4 bases and V by 4 bases; bases with no gene match: 4. The length of the CDR3 is 13 residues. Germline values: CDR1 MNHEY, CDR2 SVGEGT. The CDR3 coding sequence is TGTGCCAGCAGTTTGACAGGGATGTACGAGCAGTACTTC. Translating it yields CASSLTGMYEQYF.

V is TRBV10-3 and J is TRBJ1-5, with 7 nucleotides matching TRBD1. J was trimmed by 3 bases and V by 3 bases; bases with no gene match: 20. Germline lookup yields CDR1 ENHRY and CDR2 SYGVKD. This CDR3 has 20 residues. The DNA of the CDR3 is TGTGCCATCAGTGACTACCCCGTAAGGACAGGTTCCCATTCCAATCAGCCCCAGCATTTT. Translation gives CAISDYPVRTGSHSNQPQHF.